This TCR beta chain was sequenced for a study of cytomegalovirus exposure and HLA in healthy donors (dated by TCRdb to 2016 to 2017). Notes on the research overall: According to a later analysis, the approximately 120 validation repertoires were produced on the same platform as the 666 repertoires of the first cohort. The study aimed to test whether signatures of past pathogen exposure could be identified by cataloging public T cell receptors. Besides the first cohort of roughly 640 subjects, a separate validation cohort made up of roughly 120 different subjects was used. To predict cytomegalovirus infection status, the study combined high-throughput TCR immunosequencing, statistical association of individual TCRs with disease status, and machine learning.

The library was prepared using the immunoSEQ multiplex PCR assay. The paper's data handling went like this. A statistical classification framework was built for diagnosing cytomegalovirus status from the catalog of TCR beta chain sequences. TCRdb took this table from immuneACCESS and kept in-frame rearrangements with V and J called. Such tables lack part of the clones; where checked against another copy, unresolved V genes explain under half of the gap, and the rest is unexplained. V, J and clone size are taken as reported in that table, and D and trimming were inferred from the DNA itself. In all, the sample holds approximately 260,000 clones, and 80% to 90% of those were seen once. Of the sample, roughly 0.99% falls within the top ten clones. A note on this clone: No cognate antigen has been identified for it. Base qualities were left out, and no much larger clone turns up one base away.

Overall results and qualifications from the work: Subsequent analysis determined that TCRs grouped into clusters in the first cohort also showed a tendency toward co-occurrence across the approximately 120 validation repertoires, and approximately 94% of cluster scores exceeded 0. Most TCR sequences were observed very rarely across donors, whereas some public TCRs were present in many individuals. The classifier was reported to diagnose cytomegalovirus status with high specificity and sensitivity in both the original cohort and the validation cohort. In vitro tests confirmed that a few of the cytomegalovirus-associated TCR beta chains recognize cytomegalovirus antigens. All 130 or so repertoires were used to score co-occurrence in the validation cohort in a later analysis, because that analysis had no HLA typing for the cohort. A total of fewer than 200 TCR beta chains were listed by the study as associated with cytomegalovirus. The authors suggested that the approach could potentially be generalized to other disease states and immunological phenotypes.

Donors formed part of the validation cohort, which comprised over a hundred subjects and was distinct from the first cohort of under 750 subjects. V and J are truncated by 6 bases and 5 bases respectively, leaving an intervening sequence of 15 bases. Taken from the germline V gene, the CDR1 and CDR2 loops are SQVTM and ANQGSEA. The CDR3 runs 13 amino acids, cysteine and phenylalanine included. Just the 39-base CDR3 DNA is kept, in frame starting at base 1. In this chain, TRBV29-1 is recombined with TRBJ2-3, and possibly TRBD1, on 6 matching bases. The receptor was isolated from a woman between 18 and 29 years old in good health and CMV-seronegative. Input material: PBMCs. The nucleotides read TGCAGCGTGTTAGGGGGAGTTATAGATACGCAGTATTTT. This codes for CSVLGGVIDTQYF.